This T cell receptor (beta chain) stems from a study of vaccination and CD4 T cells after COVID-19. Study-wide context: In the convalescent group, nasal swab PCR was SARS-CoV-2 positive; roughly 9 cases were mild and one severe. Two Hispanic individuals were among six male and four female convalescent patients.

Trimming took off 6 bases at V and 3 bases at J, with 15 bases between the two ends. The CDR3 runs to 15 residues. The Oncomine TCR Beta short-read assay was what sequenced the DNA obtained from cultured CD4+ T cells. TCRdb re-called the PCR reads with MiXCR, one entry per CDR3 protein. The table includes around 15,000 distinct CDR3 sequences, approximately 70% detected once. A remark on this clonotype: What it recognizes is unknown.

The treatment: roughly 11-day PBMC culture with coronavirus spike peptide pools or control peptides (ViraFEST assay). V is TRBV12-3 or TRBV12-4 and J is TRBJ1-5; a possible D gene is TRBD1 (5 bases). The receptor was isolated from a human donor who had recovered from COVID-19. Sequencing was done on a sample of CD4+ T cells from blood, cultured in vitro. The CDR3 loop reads CASSIRDGNNQPQHF. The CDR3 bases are TGTGCCAGCAGCATCCGGGACGGAAACAATCAGCCCCAGCATTTT.